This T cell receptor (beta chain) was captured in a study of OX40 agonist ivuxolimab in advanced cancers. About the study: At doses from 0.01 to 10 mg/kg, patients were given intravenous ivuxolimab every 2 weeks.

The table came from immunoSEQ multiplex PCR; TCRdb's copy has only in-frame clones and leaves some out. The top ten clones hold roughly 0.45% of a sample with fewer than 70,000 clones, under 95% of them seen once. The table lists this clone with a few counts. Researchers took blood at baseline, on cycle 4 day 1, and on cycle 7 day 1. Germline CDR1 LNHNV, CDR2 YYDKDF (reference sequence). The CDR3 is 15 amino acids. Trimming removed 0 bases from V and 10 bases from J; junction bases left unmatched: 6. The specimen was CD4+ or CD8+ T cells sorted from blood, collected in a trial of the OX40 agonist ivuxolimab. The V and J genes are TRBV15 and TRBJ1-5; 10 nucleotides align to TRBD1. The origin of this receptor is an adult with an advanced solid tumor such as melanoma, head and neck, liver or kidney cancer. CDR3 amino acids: CATSRDPGQGNPQHF. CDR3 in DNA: TGTGCCACCAGCAGAGATCCGGGACAGGGGAACCCCCAGCATTTT.